This TCR beta chain was captured by sequencing in a study of ipilimumab plus nivolumab after autologous stem cell transplantation. The ends were cut back, 6 bases at V and 0 bases at J, with 12 bases in the middle. CDR3 size: 16 residues. The germline CDR1 and CDR2 sequences are SGHVS and FQNEAQ. Method: immunoSEQ multiplex PCR; TCRdb's copy keeps in-frame clones and lacks some. The table lists roughly 15,000 clones, more than 65% of them singletons, with approximately 10% in the top ten. By proportion, this clone is medium-sized. The sample in question was PBMCs, obtained in a trial of ipilimumab plus nivolumab as post-transplant consolidation. The V and J genes are TRBV7-8 and TRBJ1-6; maybe TRBD1 (5 bases). The sequence was obtained from a male donor with diffuse large B-cell lymphoma. The DNA of the CDR3 is TGTGCCAGCAGTGTTCAGGGATACTCCTATAATTCACCCCTCCACTTT. Protein sequence: CASSVQGYSYNSPLHF. The full variable domain, rest sourced from reference TRBV7-8 and TRBJ1-6, is GAGVSQSPRYKVAKRGQDVALRCDPISGHVSLFWYQQALGQGPEFLTYFQNEAQLDKSGLPSDRFFAERPEGSVSTLKIQRTQQEDSAVYLCASSVQGYSYNSPLHFGNGTRLTVT.